This TCR beta chain came from a study of shared clonotypes between healthy human individuals. Whole-study context: Three CD4 naive, three CD4 memory, two CD8 naive and one CD8 memory plate were used per donor.

The V gene's germline CDR1 is MDHEN and CDR2 SYDVKM. This CDR3 comprises 15 residues. V gave up 5 bases and J gave up 1 base, with 15 bases separating them. Genomic DNA of each subset was evenly split across several immunoSEQ plates. Replicate PCRs from sorted subsets contained roughly 200 ng DNA, which is 29,000 or so T cell genomes. The data were produced by immunoSEQ multiplex PCR, yet TCRdb's version contains in-frame clones alone and is incomplete. The sample lists hundreds of thousands of clones; around 74% were seen once. V gene TRBV28 combines with J gene TRBJ2-7, with D possibly matching TRBD1 (5 bases). Material for sequencing was memory CD4+ T cells sorted from blood. Subset here: CD45RA-negative fraction. This sequence originates from a woman aged 25 to 39 in good health. CDR3 bases: TGTGCCAGCAGTAGATACACAACAGGTTCCTACGAGCAGTACTTC. Its translation is CASSRYTTGSYEQYF. The entire variable domain, with the rest obtained from reference TRBV28 and TRBJ2-7, is as follows: DVKVTQSSRYLVKRTGEKVFLECVQDMDHENMFWYRQDPGLGLRLIYFSYDVKMKEKGDIPEGYSVSREKKERFSLILESASTNQTSMYLCASSRYTTGSYEQYFGPGTRLTVT.